The clone carrying this T cell receptor beta chain was seen a single time. This sample stems from a study of cytomegalovirus exposure and HLA in healthy donors. Use of 60 Vbeta and 13 Jbeta primers characterized the PCR. Profiling relied on immunoSEQ multiplex PCR, and the TCRdb table lists in-frame clones only, not all of them. The sample yields under 200,000 clones, roughly 80% seen once. Germline CDR1 and CDR2: SGHRS and YFSETQ. CDR3 length: 15 amino acids. Trimming shortened V by 4 bases and J by 3 bases, and 13 bases separated the two germline ends. This TCR came from a man in his forties in good health and CMV-seropositive. This sequence joins TRBV5-1 and TRBJ2-2, with D possibly being TRBD2 (5 bases). The sample was PBMCs. The CDR3 protein is CASSRRGRDTGELFF. CDR3 coding DNA: TGCGCCAGCAGCCGCCGAGGGCGGGACACCGGGGAGCTGTTTTTT.